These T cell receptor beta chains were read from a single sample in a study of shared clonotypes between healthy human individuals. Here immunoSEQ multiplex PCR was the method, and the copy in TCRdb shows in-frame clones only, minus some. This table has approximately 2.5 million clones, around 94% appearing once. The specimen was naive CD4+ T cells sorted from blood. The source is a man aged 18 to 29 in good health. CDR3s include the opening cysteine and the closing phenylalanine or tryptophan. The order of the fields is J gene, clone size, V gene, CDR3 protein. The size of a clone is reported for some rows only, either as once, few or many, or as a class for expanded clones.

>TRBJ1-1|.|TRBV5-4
CASSLPIGGGTEAFF
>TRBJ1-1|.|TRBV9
CASSVPSPGQGNTEAFF
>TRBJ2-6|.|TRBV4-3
CASSQDGTRSGANVLTF
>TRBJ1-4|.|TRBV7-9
CASSLRAGATNEKLFF
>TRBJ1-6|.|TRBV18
CASSPRGGGPTPLHF
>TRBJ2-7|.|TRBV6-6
CASSRQNYEQYF
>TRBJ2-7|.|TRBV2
CASRGIRDSSLYEQYF
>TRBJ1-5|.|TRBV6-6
CASSYPAQPQHF
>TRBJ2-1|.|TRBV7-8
CASSFREGPWNEQFF
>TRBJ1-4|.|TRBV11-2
CASSSTGLGKLFF
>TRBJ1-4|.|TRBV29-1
CSVEQGATNEKLFF
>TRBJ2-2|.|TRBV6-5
CASNSGTSHFGELFF
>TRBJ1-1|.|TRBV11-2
CASSLDSPNTEAFF
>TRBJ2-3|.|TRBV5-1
CASSLYGGTDTQYF
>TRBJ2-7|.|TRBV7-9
CASTPEGRGPLSYEQYF
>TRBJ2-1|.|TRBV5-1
CASNQGQGAIRYYNEQFF
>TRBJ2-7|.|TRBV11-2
CASSLDSGQYSYEQYF
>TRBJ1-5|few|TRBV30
CAWSIGRDNQPQHF
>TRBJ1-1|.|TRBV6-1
CASRIITEAFF
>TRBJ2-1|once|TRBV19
CASSPHKVYNEQFF
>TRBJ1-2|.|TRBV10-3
CAISAPGMSEGHGYTF
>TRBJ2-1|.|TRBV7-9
CASSFTRELRNEQFF
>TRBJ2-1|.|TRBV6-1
CASSLTSGLGGEQFF
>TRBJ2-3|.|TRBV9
CASSVAVGRTDTQYF
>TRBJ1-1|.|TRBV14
CASRLGLEAFF
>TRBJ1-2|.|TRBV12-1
CASSPRTGGCGYTF
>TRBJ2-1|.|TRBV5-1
CASSYDRVGGNEQFF
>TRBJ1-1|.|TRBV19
CASGTTGQGTEAFF